This TCR beta chain was sequenced during a study of PD-L1 blockade in urothelial cancer (dated by TCRdb to between 2016 and 2019). Regarding the complete study: Therapy was started in the mid-2010s for all patients, and atezolizumab 1,200 mg was administered intravenously every 3 weeks. Roughly 9 patients reached durable clinical benefit, while some 20 patients did not. Twenty-nine patients had pretreatment blood TCR-seq, about 25 had at least one posttreatment blood collection, and about 25 had tumor TCR-seq. In the same patients, whole exome sequencing and RNA sequencing of pretreatment tumors were performed in addition to TCR sequencing. The study, an exploratory multi-omic analysis, examined somatic, immune and clinical correlates of response to PD-L1 blockade with atezolizumab in urothelial cancer. Pretreatment tumor samples and matched peripheral blood, collected serially before and after atezolizumab treatment, underwent TCR sequencing. Patients had an ECOG performance status of 0 or 1 and had received between 0 and 3 prior chemotherapy regimens. About nine tenths of the roughly 29 patients were identified as males with urothelial cancer of bladder origin, and a prior smoking history was reported by 18 of 29 patients. Durable clinical benefit meant progression-free survival longer than 6 months, and TCR features were also tested against progression-free and overall survival. Blood samples were analyzed at two time points: 3 weeks after treatment start (second dose) and 6 weeks after treatment start. Blood samples yielded a median of roughly 150,000 T cells and tens of thousands of unique TCRs, with median clonality 0.080. Broader findings and caveats from the paper: A pretreatment peripheral blood TCR clonality below the median was linked to improved progression-free and overall survival. At 3 weeks after the start of treatment, tumor-associated TCR clones in peripheral blood had expanded more in patients with durable benefit (n of about 20, p = 0.022). Because of the small sample size (n ≈ 31) and the many exploratory analyses performed, the results are intended to be regarded as hypothesis-generating.

Worth noting for this clone: Its binding antigen is unknown. One base away there is no much larger clone; base qualities are not given.

A cohort of about 27 patients with locally advanced or metastatic urothelial carcinoma, treated at Memorial Sloan Kettering on a trial protocol, was included. Peripheral blood mononuclear cells were collected pretreatment and during treatment, at between 1 and 8 total time points per patient. The Qiagen DNeasy Blood extraction kit was used to purify genomic DNA from total PBMCs and tumor samples. PBMCs were collected pretreatment and during treatment and were isolated and stored as previously described. Trimming accounts for 4 bases at V and 0 bases at J, while the number of junction bases matched to no gene is 2. Measured from the cysteine to the phenylalanine, the CDR3 is 16 residues long. Solely the CDR3 DNA is kept, with 48 bases framed from the first base. From the germline V gene, CDR1 is SGDLS and CDR2 is YYNGEE. Synthetic TCR analog templates were spiked into each PCR so that absolute template abundance could be estimated from read counts. TCRbeta CDR3 regions were amplified from genomic DNA with bias-controlled V and J gene primers using the immunoSEQ assay. Rearranged TCRbeta segments were sequenced at approximately 20X coverage. The paper's data handling went like this. Sequencing errors were corrected by clustering, and CDR3s were annotated against IMGT so that V, D and J genes could be assigned. Only productive TCRbeta rearrangements were used in downstream analyses, excluding out-of-frame or stop-codon sequences. Clonality was calculated as one minus the Shannon entropy normalized by the log of the number of unique productive sequences. Clones differing between time points or between blood and tumor were identified by Fisher's exact test with Benjamini-Hochberg correction at adjusted p below 0.01. The immuneACCESS repertoire file appears here via TCRdb, limited to in-frame rearrangements. These files lack a portion of the clones; in checked studies, under half of the deficit traces to unresolved V genes, and the cause of the others is not known. Clone size and V and J calls were adopted from that table, with D and trimming inferred from the DNA. The sample records roughly 50,000 clones, roughly 85% of which are singletons. The ten most abundant clones make up less than 8% of the sample.

This receptor was taken from a man in his 60s with urothelial cancer. The source was PBMCs, collected around atezolizumab (anti-PD-L1) treatment. The rearrangement combines TRBV9 with TRBJ2-6; TRBD1 fits 9 bases in the junction. CDR3 loop: CASSKGQGSGANVLTF. The bases are TGTGCCAGCAGCAAGGGACAGGGCTCTGGGGCCAACGTCCTGACTTTC.